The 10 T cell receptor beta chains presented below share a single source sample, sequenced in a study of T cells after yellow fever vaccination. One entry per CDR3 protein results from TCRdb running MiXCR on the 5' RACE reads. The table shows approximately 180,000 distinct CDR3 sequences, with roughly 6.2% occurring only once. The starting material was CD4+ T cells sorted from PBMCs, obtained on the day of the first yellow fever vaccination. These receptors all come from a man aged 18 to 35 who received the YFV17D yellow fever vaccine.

CDR3 sequence (DNA): TGTGCCAGCAGCTGGGGCGGCAAAAAAGGCAACGAGCAGTACTTC. This gives the protein CASSWGGKKGNEQYF. The chain carries TRBV5-4 and TRBJ2-7, with TRBD1 as a possible D gene (5 bases). The V end lost 3 bases, the J end lost 5 bases, and 18 bases lay between the germline ends. This CDR3 comprises 15 residues. The germline CDR1 and CDR2 sequences are SGHNT and YYREEE (reference sequence). The variable domain in full, completed from reference TRBV5-4 and TRBJ2-7, reads ETGVTQSPTHLIKTRGQQVTLRCSSQSGHNTVSWYQQALGQGPQFIFQYYREEENGRGNFPPRFSGLQFPNYSSELNVNALELDDSALYLCASSWGGKKGNEQYFGPGTRLTVT.

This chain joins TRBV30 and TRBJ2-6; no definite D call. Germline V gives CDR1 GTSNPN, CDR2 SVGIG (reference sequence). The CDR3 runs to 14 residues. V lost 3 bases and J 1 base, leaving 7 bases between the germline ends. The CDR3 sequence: CAWSNPSGANVLTF. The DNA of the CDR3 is TGTGCCTGGAGCAACCCTTCTGGGGCCAACGTCCTGACTTTC. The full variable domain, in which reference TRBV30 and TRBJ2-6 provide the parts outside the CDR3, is SQTIHQWPATLVQPVGSPLSLECTVEGTSNPNLYWYRQAAGRGLQLLFYSVGIGQISSEVPQNLSASRPQDRQFILSSKKLLLSDSGFYLCAWSNPSGANVLTFGAGSRLTVL.

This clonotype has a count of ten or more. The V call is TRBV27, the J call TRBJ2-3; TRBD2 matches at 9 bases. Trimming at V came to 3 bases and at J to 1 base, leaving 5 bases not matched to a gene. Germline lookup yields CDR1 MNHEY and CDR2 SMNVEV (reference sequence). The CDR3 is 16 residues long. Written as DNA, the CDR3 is TGTGCCAGCAGTTTTTGGCGGGGGGGCGGCACAGATACGCAGTATTTT. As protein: CASSFWRGGGTDTQYF.

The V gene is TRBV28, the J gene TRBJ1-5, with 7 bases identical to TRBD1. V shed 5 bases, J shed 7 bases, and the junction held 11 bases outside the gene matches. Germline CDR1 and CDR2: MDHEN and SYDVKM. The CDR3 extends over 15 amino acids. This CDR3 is CASSVLLTGQQPQHF. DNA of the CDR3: TGTGCCAGCAGTGTCCTACTGACAGGGCAACAGCCCCAGCATTTT. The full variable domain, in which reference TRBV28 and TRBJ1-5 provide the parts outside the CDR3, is DVKVTQSSRYLVKRTGEKVFLECVQDMDHENMFWYRQDPGLGLRLIYFSYDVKMKEKGDIPEGYSVSREKKERFSLILESASTNQTSMYLCASSVLLTGQQPQHFGDGTRLSIL.

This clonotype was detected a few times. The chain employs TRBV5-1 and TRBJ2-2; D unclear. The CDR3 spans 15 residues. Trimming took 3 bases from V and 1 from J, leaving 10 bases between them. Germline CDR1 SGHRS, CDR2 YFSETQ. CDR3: CASSSGILNTGELFF. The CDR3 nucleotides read TGCGCCAGCAGCTCAGGCATCCTGAACACCGGGGAGCTGTTTTTT.

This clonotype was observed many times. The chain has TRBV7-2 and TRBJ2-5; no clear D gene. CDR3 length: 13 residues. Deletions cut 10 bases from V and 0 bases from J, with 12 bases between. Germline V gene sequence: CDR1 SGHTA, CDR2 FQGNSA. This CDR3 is CATTDPNQETQYF. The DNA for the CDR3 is TGTGCCACCACAGACCCGAACCAAGAGACCCAGTACTTC.

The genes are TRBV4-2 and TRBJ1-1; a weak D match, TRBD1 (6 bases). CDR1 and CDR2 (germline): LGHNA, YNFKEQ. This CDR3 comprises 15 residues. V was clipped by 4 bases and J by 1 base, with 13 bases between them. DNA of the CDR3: TGTGCCAGCAGCCGTAGAGTAGGGGGGAACACTGAAGCTTTCTTT. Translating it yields CASSRRVGGNTEAFF.

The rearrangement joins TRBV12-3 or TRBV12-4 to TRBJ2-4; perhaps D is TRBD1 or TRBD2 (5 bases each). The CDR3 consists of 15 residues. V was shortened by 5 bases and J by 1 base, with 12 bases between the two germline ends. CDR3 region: CASSLGGDAKNIQYF. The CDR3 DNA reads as TGTGCCAGCAGTCTTGGGGGTGATGCCAAAAACATTCAGTACTTC.

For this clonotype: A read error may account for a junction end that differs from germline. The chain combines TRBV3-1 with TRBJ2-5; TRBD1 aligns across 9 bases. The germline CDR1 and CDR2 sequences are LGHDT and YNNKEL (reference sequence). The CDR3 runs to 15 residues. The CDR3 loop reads CASSLGQGPHETHYF. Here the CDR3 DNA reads TGTGCCAGCAGCCTCGGACAGGGGCCCCATGAGACCCATTACTTC.

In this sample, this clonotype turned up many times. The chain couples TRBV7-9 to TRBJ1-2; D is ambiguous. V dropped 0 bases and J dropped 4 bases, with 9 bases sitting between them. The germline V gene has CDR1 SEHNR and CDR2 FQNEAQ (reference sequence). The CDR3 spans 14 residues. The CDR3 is CASSLAGYSYGYTF. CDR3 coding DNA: TGTGCCAGCAGCTTAGCGGGGTACAGCTATGGCTACACCTTC.